Each of the 2 T cell receptor beta chains below was sequenced from the same sample in a study of blood T cell repertoires in COVID-19. The assay was immunoSEQ multiplex PCR, and TCRdb's table has in-frame clones only and misses some. Counted here are 28,000 or so clones, about 92% occurring once; the ten biggest clones make up approximately 2%. Sequencing input: peripheral blood. The receptors were sampled from a human donor in a cohort sampled during active COVID-19.

V is TRBV5-1 and J is TRBJ2-7; TRBD1 agrees at 8 bases. The CDR3 is 16 amino acids. CDR1 and CDR2 from the germline V gene are SGHRS and YFSETQ. V lost 0 bases and J lost 2; bases outside the gene matches: 7. The CDR3 sequence is CASSLEGPTGAYEQYF. The CDR3 nucleotides are TGCGCCAGCAGCTTGGAAGGGCCGACAGGGGCCTACGAGCAGTACTTC.

This chain joins TRBV28 and TRBJ1-5; 7 positions agree with TRBD1. The CDR3 spans 16 residues. CDR1 is MDHEN, CDR2 SYDVKM, per germline. Trimming at V came to 2 bases and at J to 5 bases, leaving 9 bases not matched to a gene. CDR3 residues: CASSLPNRGPHQPQHF. CDR3 DNA: TGTGCCAGCAGTTTACCAAACAGGGGTCCACATCAGCCCCAGCATTTT.